This passage covers 28 T cell receptor beta chains from one sample sequenced in a study of T-cell memory formation after mild COVID-19. TCRdb re-called the 5' RACE reads with MiXCR, one entry per CDR3 protein. This table holds 200,000 to 300,000 distinct CDR3 sequences, 9.4% found once. The sample was PBMCs or a T cell subset sorted from them (not recorded which). The source of these receptors is a man younger than 35 who had mild COVID-19 (a few samples of this study predate the infection). Cell type and time point are not known.

This clonotype has only a few counts. In DNA form, the CDR3 reads TGCGCCAGCAGCAGGGGGGGCGGATACGAGCAGTACTTC. This encodes CASSRGGGYEQYF. The chain employs TRBV5-1 and TRBJ2-7, with a weak D call TRBD2 (7 bases). This CDR3 contains 13 residues. CDR1 SGHRS and CDR2 YFSETQ come from the germline V gene. Trimming stripped 4 bases from V and 4 bases from J, with 12 bases between.

The sample holds a few counts of this clonotype. The chain uses TRBV3-1 and TRBJ2-3; 9 bases match TRBD2. J gave up 1 base and V 4 bases, and 3 bases lay outside the gene matches. Per the germline V gene, CDR1 is LGHDT and CDR2 is YNNKEL (reference sequence). The CDR3 is made up of 15 amino acids. CDR3 sequence: CASSPKRGGTDTQYF. The CDR3 DNA sequence: TGTGCCAGCAGCCCCAAGCGGGGGGGCACAGATACGCAGTATTTT.

This clonotype was seen a few times. V and J are TRBV5-5 and TRBJ2-6, with TRBD1 as a possible D gene (5 bases). This CDR3 is built from 18 residues. V lost 5 bases to trimming and J lost 0 bases, with 18 bases between them. Looked up from germline, CDR1 is SGHKS and CDR2 is YYEKEE (reference sequence). The CDR3: CASSFTWTPSSGANVLTF. CDR3 in DNA: TGTGCCAGCAGTTTCACGTGGACACCGAGCTCTGGGGCCAACGTCCTGACTTTC.

This clonotype was observed a few times. The V and J genes are TRBV7-9 and TRBJ2-2, with 12 bases that match TRBD2. Germline V CDR1 and CDR2: SEHNR, FQNEAQ (reference sequence). The CDR3 sequence is 15 residues long. Trimming removed 5 bases from V and 7 bases from J; junction bases left unmatched: 5. The CDR3 DNA reads TGTGCCAGCAGCACTCCGGGACTAGCGGGCGGGGAGCTGTTTTTT. It translates to CASSTPGLAGGELFF.

This sequence joins TRBV6-5 and TRBJ1-3; 9 nucleotides line up with TRBD1. The germline CDR1 and CDR2 sequences are MNHEY and SVGAGI. The CDR3 has 16 residues. Trimming cost V 5 bases and J 4 bases; bases outside gene matches: 9. DNA of the CDR3: TGTGCCAGCAGTAAACAGGGGGCCCTTCCCGGAAACACCATATATTTT. Translating it yields CASSKQGALPGNTIYF.

In its sample, this clonotype was seen a few times. The chain carries TRBV24-1 and TRBJ2-1; D not certain. The V and J ends lost 2 bases and 6 bases respectively, with 4 bases between them. The length of the CDR3 is 12 residues. Germline CDR1 and CDR2: KGHDR and SFDVKD. The CDR3 DNA sequence: TGTGCCACCAGTGATTCGATCAATGAGCAGTTCTTC. Translation: CATSDSINEQFF.

This clonotype appeared many times. J is TRBJ1-2 and V is TRBV7-8, with D possibly being TRBD1 (5 bases). The CDR3 runs to 13 residues. V was clipped by 2 bases and J by 4 bases, with 8 bases between them. CDR1 and CDR2 from the germline V gene are SGHVS and FQNEAQ. The CDR3 DNA sequence: TGTGCCAGCAGCTTAATCGACAGCTATGGCTACACCTTC. Protein product: CASSLIDSYGYTF.

The genes are TRBV2 and TRBJ2-5; D call uncertain. The germline V and J ends were trimmed by 4 bases and 4 bases, with 7 bases remaining between them. The germline V gene encodes CDR1 SNHLY and CDR2 FYNNEI. The CDR3 contains 12 residues. CDR3 region: CASSAVGETQYF. CDR3 nucleotides: TGTGCCAGCAGTGCGGTGGGAGAGACCCAGTACTTC.

This chain connects TRBV2 to TRBJ2-2; unclear D gene. The length of the CDR3 is 10 residues. The germline V gene has CDR1 SNHLY and CDR2 FYNNEI. V lost 6 bases to trimming and J lost 5 bases, with 1 base between them. The chain's CDR3 is CASRTGELFF. The CDR3, as DNA: TGTGCCAGCAGGACCGGGGAGCTGTTTTTT.

This clonotype was observed a handful of times. This rearrangement joins TRBV18 to TRBJ2-3; D may be TRBD2 (6 bases). The ends were cut back, 0 bases at V and 2 bases at J, with 12 bases in the middle. Looked up from germline, CDR1 is KGHSH and CDR2 is LQKENI. The CDR3 covers 16 residues. The CDR3 region is CASSPPGGHHTDTQYF. CDR3 nucleotides: TGTGCCAGCTCACCACCGGGAGGACACCACACAGATACGCAGTATTTT.

V is TRBV7-2 and J is TRBJ1-5; TRBD1 might be the D (5 bases). CDR1 and CDR2 from the germline V gene are SGHTA and FQGNSA. Deletions cut 0 bases from V and 11 bases from J, with 20 bases between. CDR3 size: 16 residues. The CDR3 is CASSLAWGTGLGTQHF. DNA of the CDR3: TGTGCCAGCAGCTTAGCGTGGGGGACCGGCTTGGGGACCCAGCATTTT.

This clonotype was seen a handful of times. The V call is TRBV6-5, the J call TRBJ2-1; 12 bases line up with TRBD2. The trim removed 7 bases at V and 4 bases at J, leaving 5 bases unmatched. This CDR3 is 15 amino acids long. Germline V lookup: CDR1 MNHEY, CDR2 SVGAGI. Written as DNA, the CDR3 is TGTGCCAGCATCCCGACTAGCGGGGGATACAATGAGCAGTTCTTC. Its protein is CASIPTSGGYNEQFF.

This chain connects TRBV24-1 to TRBJ2-2, with a weak D call TRBD2 (6 bases). This CDR3 contains 13 residues. Trimming shortened V by 5 bases and J by 5 bases, and 8 bases separated the two germline ends. Germline loops: CDR1 KGHDR, CDR2 SFDVKD. Here the CDR3 DNA reads TGTGCCACCAGTGCGGGGGTTACCGGGGAGCTGTTTTTT. Translation: CATSAGVTGELFF.

This clonotype was seen a handful of times. The CDR3 reads CASSESSSGGSDTQYF. The CDR3 DNA sequence: TGTGCCAGCAGTGAAAGTTCTAGCGGGGGTTCAGATACGCAGTATTTT. The chain has TRBV6-1 and TRBJ2-3, with 10 bases aligning to TRBD2. The CDR3 covers 16 residues. Germline values: CDR1 MNHNS, CDR2 SASEGT. The V segment lost 2 bases and the J segment 4 bases; nucleotides outside the gene matches: 6.

This clonotype occurred a few times. The chain is built from TRBV4-3 and TRBJ2-3; TRBD2 matches 8 bases. The germline V gene encodes CDR1 LGHNA and CDR2 YSLEER. The CDR3 contains 16 residues. Trimming at V came to 3 bases and at J to 3 bases, leaving 8 bases not matched to a gene. The CDR3 sequence: CASSHLSGELTDTQYF. The CDR3 DNA sequence: TGCGCCAGCAGCCACCTTAGCGGGGAGCTTACAGATACGCAGTATTTT.

This clonotype has more than one count but fewer than ten. The chain carries TRBV20-1 and TRBJ2-3; D not certain. Looked up from germline, CDR1 is DFQATT and CDR2 is SNEGSKA (reference sequence). Trimming shortened V by 3 bases and J by 5 bases, and 15 bases separated the two germline ends. The CDR3 has 14 residues. The CDR3 loop reads CSASARWPGDTQYF. CDR3 DNA: TGCAGTGCTAGCGCCCGGTGGCCCGGAGATACGCAGTATTTT.

The chain joins TRBV25-1 to TRBJ2-5, with D perhaps matching TRBD1 (6 bases). The CDR3 contains 14 residues. Trimming took off 2 bases at V and 3 bases at J, with 10 bases between the two ends. Germline V gives CDR1 MGHDK, CDR2 SYGVNS. The CDR3 region has the DNA TGTGCCAGCAGTGAACCTTACAGGGAAGAGACCCAGTACTTC. Protein: CASSEPYREETQYF. The full variable domain, with the rest looked up from reference TRBV25-1 and TRBJ2-5, is EADIYQTPRYLVIGTGKKITLECSQTMGHDKMYWYQQDPGMELHLIHYSYGVNSTEKGDLSSESTVSRIRTEHFPLTLESARPSHTSQYLCASSEPYREETQYFGPGTRLLVL.

This clonotype was observed at least ten times. The chain uses TRBV9 and TRBJ1-1; D may be TRBD1 (6 bases). The CDR3 spans 17 residues. Trimming took 0 bases from V and 3 from J, leaving 18 bases between them. Germline loops: CDR1 SGDLS, CDR2 YYNGEE. The CDR3 nucleotides read TGTGCCAGCAGCGTAGTAATCTTACAGGGTTTCGACACTGAAGCTTTCTTT. Its translation is CASSVVILQGFDTEAFF.

The chain joins TRBV12-3 or TRBV12-4 to TRBJ1-2, with TRBD1 matching 7 bases. This CDR3 has 15 residues. The J segment lost 2 bases and the V segment lost 3 bases, leaving 6 bases of the junction unmatched. The CDR3 DNA reads TGTGCCAGCAGTTTTGGGGCAGGGGGAAACTATGGCTACACCTTC. Encoded protein: CASSFGAGGNYGYTF.

In DNA form, the CDR3 reads TGCAGCGTTGTTAGGACAGGGGAATACAATGAGCAGTTCTTC. The encoded protein is CSVVRTGEYNEQFF. The chain combines TRBV29-1 with TRBJ2-1; TRBD1 agrees at 9 bases. Trimming took 4 bases from V and 4 from J; bases not matched to a gene: 5. The CDR3 length is 14 residues. Germline-derived CDR1 and CDR2 are SQVTM and ANQGSEA.

This clonotype was detected only a few times. The chain combines TRBV7-8 with TRBJ2-5; D gene uncertain. Between the trimmed V and J ends, which lost 1 base and 2 bases, there was a span of 14 bases. The CDR3 is 16 residues long. Looked up from germline, CDR1 is SGHVS and CDR2 is FQNEAQ. The CDR3 DNA follows: TGTGCCAGCAGCTTAGATCTTGGGCAGAGACAAGAGACCCAGTACTTC. Amino acid sequence: CASSLDLGQRQETQYF.

The chain couples TRBV6-5 to TRBJ2-1; D uncertain. Germline lookup yields CDR1 MNHEY and CDR2 SVGAGI. The CDR3 has 15 amino acids. The V and J ends lost 7 bases and 5 bases respectively, with 18 bases between them. The CDR3 sequence: CASTRRRQADNEQFF. As DNA, the CDR3 is TGTGCCAGCACCCGCCGCCGCCAGGCCGACAATGAGCAGTTCTTC.

This clonotype was detected a few times. V is TRBV20-1 and J is TRBJ1-1; D uncertain. V was clipped by 1 base and J by 1 base, with 10 bases between them. Per the germline V gene, CDR1 is DFQATT and CDR2 is SNEGSKA (reference sequence). This CDR3 has 14 amino acids. CDR3 bases: TGCAGTGCTAGAGTTGGACTGACGAACACTGAAGCTTTCTTT. Amino acid sequence: CSARVGLTNTEAFF.

This chain connects TRBV6-2 or TRBV6-3 to TRBJ1-1; TRBD1 is a possible D gene (5 bases). V was pared by 7 bases and J by 1 base, with 10 bases between. The germline V gene has CDR1 MNHEY and CDR2 SVGEGT. CDR3 size: 13 residues. The CDR3 protein is CASTIGGNTEAFF. The CDR3 DNA is TGTGCCAGCACCATCGGGGGGAACACTGAAGCTTTCTTT.

This clonotype was detected a few times. The V and J genes are TRBV28 and TRBJ2-5, with TRBD1 matching over 9 bases. CDR3 length: 15 residues. V lost 5 bases, J lost 5 bases, and 9 bases stayed unmatched. Germline values: CDR1 MDHEN, CDR2 SYDVKM. This CDR3 reads CASSHTGTGKETQYF. CDR3 bases: TGTGCCAGCAGTCACACCGGGACAGGGAAGGAGACCCAGTACTTC.

V gene TRBV25-1 combines with J gene TRBJ2-6; D gene uncertain. The CDR3 is made up of 12 amino acids. The V end lost 8 bases, the J end lost 2 bases, and 4 bases lay between the germline ends. Looked up from germline, CDR1 is MGHDK and CDR2 is SYGVNS. This CDR3 reads CASRPGANVLTF. The CDR3 nucleotides are TGTGCCAGCCGACCTGGGGCCAACGTCCTGACTTTC.

This clonotype was detected a few times. V usage is TRBV7-8 and J usage is TRBJ2-7, with D possibly TRBD1 on 5 matching bases. CDR1 SGHVS and CDR2 FQNEAQ come from the germline V gene. The CDR3 length is 13 residues. Trimming shortened V by 5 bases and J by 3 bases, and 11 bases separated the two germline ends. The CDR3 sequence is CASSILGHYEQYV. The CDR3 region has the DNA TGTGCCAGCAGCATACTCGGACACTACGAGCAGTACGTC.

This rearrangement joins TRBV20-1 to TRBJ2-7, with TRBD1 identical over 7 bases. The junction had 6 bases not matched to a gene; V was cut back by 6 bases and J by 4 bases. CDR1 and CDR2 (germline): DFQATT, SNEGSKA (reference sequence). CDR3 size: 12 residues. CDR3 DNA: TGCAGTGCAGAAACAGGGGAATACGAGCAGTACTTC. It yields the protein CSAETGEYEQYF.